Following are 32 T cell receptor beta chains from one sample sequenced in a study of post-analysis software for immune sequencing data. General study findings and limits: Compared with controls, patients had more of about five TRBV segments, including TRBV5-6, TRBV5-1 and TRBV20-1.

cDNA libraries of TCR beta carried unique molecular identifiers. Each CDR3 protein gets one entry after TCRdb re-called the PCR reads with MiXCR. The top ten clones hold roughly 10% of a sample with hundreds of thousands of distinct CDR3 sequences, 55% to 60% of them seen once. Their antigens are not known. Sequences were obtained from blood. These receptors were taken from a girl aged 2 to 10 with multiple sclerosis.

The CDR3 sequence is CASSLRLAGREYF. The CDR3 region has the DNA TGTGCCAGCAGCCTGCGACTAGCGGGGAGAGAGTACTTC. The chain has TRBV7-2 and TRBJ2-4; 11 positions agree with TRBD2. The V and J ends lost 5 bases and 14 bases, in that order; junction bases with no gene match: 8. CDR3 size: 13 residues. Germline V gene lookup returns CDR1 SGHTA and CDR2 FQGNSA.

This rearrangement joins TRBV12-3 or TRBV12-4 to TRBJ2-1, with D possibly being TRBD1 or TRBD2 (5 bases each). The CDR3 has 17 amino acids. The V gene lost 2 bases and the J gene lost 3 bases, with 17 bases spanning the gap. The CDR3 reads CASSLFLFGDRYNEQFF. CDR3 coding DNA: TGTGCCAGCAGTTTATTTCTCTTCGGGGACCGCTACAATGAGCAGTTCTTC.

This clonotype turned up a few times. V is TRBV5-1 and J is TRBJ1-2, with a tentative D call TRBD1 (5 bases). CDR3 length equals 13 residues. V dropped 4 bases and J dropped 3 bases, with 10 bases sitting between them. Germline values: CDR1 SGHRS, CDR2 YFSETQ. CDR3 nucleotides: TGCGCCAGCAGCGTCGACAGCGACTATGGCTACACCTTC. It translates to CASSVDSDYGYTF.

As regards this clonotype: This sequence may be a read error, since a much larger clone differs from it by one base. The chain recombines TRBV6-5 with TRBJ2-1; tentative D call: TRBD1 (6 bases). The DNA end is more similar to TRBJ2-7, so the J call may be wrong. Germline CDR1 is MNHEY and CDR2 is SVGAGI. CDR3 length: 14 residues. CDR3 region: CASSLTGSYNEQYF. CDR3 in DNA: TGTGCCAGCAGTTTAACAGGGTCTTACAATGAGCAGTACTTC.

The chain combines TRBV19 with TRBJ1-1; perhaps TRBD1 as D (5 bases). Germline CDR1 and CDR2: LNHDA and SQIVND (reference sequence). This CDR3 is 14 amino acids long. Trimming took off 6 bases at V and 2 bases at J, with 13 bases between the two ends. CDR3 sequence: CASRPQAGNTEAFF. CDR3 nucleotide sequence: TGTGCCAGTAGGCCACAGGCTGGTAACACTGAAGCTTTCTTT. The full variable domain, rest sourced from reference TRBV19 and TRBJ1-1, is DGGITQSPKYLFRKEGQNVTLSCEQNLNHDAMYWYRQDPGQGLRLIYYSQIVNDFQKGDIAEGYSVSREKKESFPLTVTSAQKNPTAFYLCASRPQAGNTEAFFGQGTRLTVV.

The sample holds one count of this clonotype. The V gene is TRBV27, the J gene TRBJ2-7; tentative D call: TRBD2 (5 bases). This CDR3 has 12 amino acids. V was shortened by 8 bases and J by 0 bases, with 8 bases between the two germline ends. Per germline, CDR1 MNHEY and CDR2 SMNVEV (reference sequence). The CDR3 here is CASWRRSYEQYF. CDR3 nucleotide sequence: TGTGCCAGCTGGAGGCGCTCCTACGAGCAGTACTTC.

V usage is TRBV20-1 and J usage is TRBJ2-3; TRBD2 aligns across 8 bases. In germline, CDR1 is DFQATT, CDR2 SNEGSKA (reference sequence). The CDR3 is 15 residues long. With V trimmed by 0 bases and J by 2 bases, 4 bases remained unmatched. CDR3 amino acids: CSARDLGGATDTQYF. CDR3 sequence (DNA): TGCAGTGCTAGAGATCTCGGGGGGGCCACAGATACGCAGTATTTT.

This clonotype was counted a few times. V usage is TRBV20-1 and J usage is TRBJ2-7, with 11 positions matching TRBD2. Germline-derived CDR1 and CDR2 are DFQATT and SNEGSKA (reference sequence). This CDR3 is built from 14 residues. The trim removed 6 bases at V and 0 bases at J, leaving 4 bases unmatched. CDR3 DNA sequence: TGCAGTGCGGCGGGACTAGCGGACTCCTACGAGCAGTACTTC. Its protein is CSAAGLADSYEQYF.

This clonotype was picked up a small number of times. V gene TRBV12-3 or TRBV12-4 combines with J gene TRBJ2-1; 7 bases match TRBD2. The CDR3 runs to 16 residues. V lost 5 bases to trimming and J lost 0 bases; unmatched junction nucleotides: 7. The CDR3 spells CASSHGAGSSYNEQFF. The CDR3 nucleotides are TGTGCCAGCAGTCACGGAGCGGGGAGCTCCTACAATGAGCAGTTCTTC.

V gene TRBV29-1 combines with J gene TRBJ1-2; TRBD1 might be the D (6 bases). In germline, CDR1 is SQVTM, CDR2 ANQGSEA. The CDR3 consists of 13 residues. The ends were cut back, 7 bases at V and 4 bases at J, with 16 bases in the middle. The CDR3 DNA sequence: TGCAGCGCTACGAAGGACAGTTCCTATGGCTACACCTTC. This codes for CSATKDSSYGYTF.

On this clonotype: An end of the junction does not agree with germline; a read error may underlie this. V usage is TRBV18 and J usage is TRBJ2-1, with TRBD2 identical over 11 bases. This CDR3 is built from 15 residues. Germline CDR1 is KGHSH and CDR2 is LQKENI. CDR3 DNA: TGTACCAGCTCACTGGGACTAGCGGCTTACAATGAGCAGTTCTTC. Protein: CTSSLGLAAYNEQFF.

This chain connects TRBV3-1 to TRBJ2-1; 12 bases line up with TRBD2. V shed 7 bases, J shed 4 bases, and the junction held 17 bases outside the gene matches. There are 19 residues in the CDR3. Germline CDR1 is LGHDT and CDR2 is YNNKEL (reference sequence). The CDR3 loop is CASMPRTSGMSTGYNEQFF. The CDR3 coding sequence is TGTGCCAGCATGCCCAGGACTAGCGGGATGAGTACGGGGTACAATGAGCAGTTCTTC.

This chain joins TRBV6-6 and TRBJ1-5, with TRBD1 matching 7 bases. The germline V gene has CDR1 MNHNY and CDR2 SVGAGI (reference sequence). This CDR3 has 18 residues. The J segment lost 0 bases and the V segment lost 4 bases, leaving 12 bases of the junction unmatched. The CDR3 is CASSCHRGRGASNQPQHF. CDR3 nucleotide sequence: TGTGCCAGCAGTTGCCACCGAGGCAGGGGGGCTAGCAATCAGCCCCAGCATTTT.

This clonotype was counted only a few times. The genes are TRBV5-1 and TRBJ2-5, with D perhaps matching TRBD1 (6 bases). V was cut by 2 bases and J by 5 bases, with 16 bases left in between. The CDR3 contains 15 residues. Germline V gives CDR1 SGHRS, CDR2 YFSETQ. As DNA, the CDR3 is TGCGCCAGCAGCTTTGACAGGAACGCTTGGGAGACCCAGTACTTC. It encodes CASSFDRNAWETQYF. The full variable domain, completed using reference TRBV5-1 and TRBJ2-5, is KAGVTQTPRYLIKTRGQQVTLSCSPISGHRSVSWYQQTPGQGLQFLFEYFSETQRNKGNFPGRFSGRQFSNSRSEMNVSTLELGDSALYLCASSFDRNAWETQYFGPGTRLLVL.

V and J are TRBV10-3 and TRBJ2-1, with D perhaps matching TRBD1 (6 bases). Germline-derived CDR1 and CDR2 are ENHRY and SYGVKD. V shed 0 bases and J shed 7 bases, with 16 bases lying between them. CDR3 size: 16 residues. The CDR3 spells CAISESSGRGTNEQFF. The CDR3 DNA reads TGTGCCATCAGTGAGTCGTCAGGCAGGGGTACGAATGAGCAGTTCTTC.

This clonotype appeared a few times. V gene TRBV20-1 combines with J gene TRBJ1-1, with no clear D. This CDR3 has 11 amino acids. In germline, CDR1 is DFQATT, CDR2 SNEGSKA (reference sequence). The V end was cut by 6 bases, the J end by 1 base, with 6 bases between. The CDR3 is CSAAGNTEAFF. In DNA, the CDR3 is TGCAGTGCCGCGGGGAACACTGAAGCTTTCTTT.

The CDR3 bases are TGTGCCAGCAGGGGGGAGGACAGCCTCGGGGAGCTGTTTTTT. Its protein product is CASRGEDSLGELFF. The chain carries TRBV12-3 or TRBV12-4 and TRBJ2-2, with D perhaps assigned TRBD1 or TRBD2 (6 bases each). The CDR3 is 14 residues long. V dropped 6 bases and J dropped 7 bases, with 15 bases sitting between them.

The V gene is TRBV20-1, the J gene TRBJ2-2; D is possibly TRBD1 or TRBD2 (5 bases each). V was shortened by 3 bases and J by 2 bases, with 13 bases between the two germline ends. CDR3 length: 15 residues. The germline CDR1 and CDR2 sequences are DFQATT and SNEGSKA (reference sequence). CDR3 in DNA: TGCAGTGCTAGTAGTGGGGGATTAAACACCGGGGAGCTGTTTTTT. Residues: CSASSGGLNTGELFF.

The chain carries TRBV7-2 and TRBJ1-2; 7 nucleotides align to TRBD1. CDR1 is SGHTA, CDR2 FQGNSA, per germline. The CDR3 length is 15 residues. Germline trimming cut 5 bases from V and 0 bases from J; bases unmatched to any gene: 6. The CDR3 DNA reads as TGTGCCAGCAGCCGGGACAGCTCCTCTAACTATGGCTACACCTTC. Residues: CASSRDSSSNYGYTF.

CDR3 residues: CASSRGGGSDTDTQYF. CDR3 in DNA: TGTGCCAGCAGCCGCGGTGGGGGCTCAGACACAGATACGCAGTATTTT. The genes are TRBV5-5 and TRBJ2-3; TRBD1 might be the D (6 bases). V was cut by 4 bases and J by 2 bases, with 17 bases left in between. The CDR3 covers 16 residues. CDR1 is SGHKS, CDR2 YYEKEE, per germline (reference sequence).

A single count supports this clonotype. The rearrangement links TRBV27 to TRBJ2-5, with 9 nucleotides matching TRBD1. Germline CDR1 MNHEY, CDR2 SMNVEV (reference sequence). The trim removed 8 bases at V and 3 bases at J, leaving 7 bases unmatched. The CDR3 runs 14 residues. Here the CDR3 DNA reads TGTGCCAGCCGAAACAGGGGGCGCGAAGAGACCCAGTACTTC. This encodes CASRNRGREETQYF.

In DNA form, the CDR3 reads TGCAGCGTGCAGGACAGGGGGCTAGAAGCTTTCTTT. Its protein product is CSVQDRGLEAFF. The chain employs TRBV29-1 and TRBJ1-1; 11 nucleotides align to TRBD1. The CDR3 totals 12 residues. Trimming cost V 6 bases and J 8 bases; bases outside gene matches: 5. CDR1 is SQVTM, CDR2 ANQGSEA, per germline.

This clonotype was seen more than once but under ten times. The chain links TRBV7-4 to TRBJ2-3; D may match TRBD1 or TRBD2 (5 bases each). The V end was cut by 5 bases, the J end by 2 bases, with 17 bases between. This CDR3 is 16 amino acids long. Germline-derived CDR1 and CDR2 are SGHVT and SQSDAQ. CDR3 amino acids: CASSPGTPRDTDTQYF. The CDR3 DNA sequence: TGTGCCAGCAGCCCCGGGACGCCCAGAGACACAGATACGCAGTATTTT.

This chain joins TRBV15 and TRBJ2-1; D is possibly TRBD1 (6 bases). CDR1 and CDR2 (germline): LNHNV, YYDKDF (reference sequence). The CDR3 consists of 14 residues. V was clipped by 8 bases and J by 7 bases, with 18 bases between them. CDR3 protein: CATGFFRGKNEQFF. In nucleotides, the CDR3 is TGTGCCACCGGGTTCTTCAGGGGAAAGAATGAGCAGTTCTTC.

This chain links TRBV7-2 with TRBJ1-5; the D is unclear. This CDR3 spans 16 amino acids. V lost 3 bases and J lost 0, with 12 bases in between. The V gene's germline CDR1 is SGHTA and CDR2 FQGNSA. The CDR3 reads CASSFAGQYSNQPQHF. CDR3 DNA sequence: TGTGCCAGCAGCTTTGCCGGTCAGTATAGCAATCAGCCCCAGCATTTT.

In this sample, this clonotype turned up once. This chain joins TRBV5-1 and TRBJ2-6; tentative D call: TRBD1 (6 bases). The CDR3 totals 19 residues. The germline CDR1 and CDR2 sequences are SGHRS and YFSETQ. Trimming stripped 5 bases from V and 1 base from J, with 22 bases between. CDR3 region: CASSSDGGVILSGANVLTF. The CDR3 nucleotides are TGCGCCAGCAGTTCAGATGGGGGCGTAATTCTTTCTGGGGCCAACGTCCTGACTTTC.

Of note for this clonotype: The junction departs from germline at one end; a sequencing error may be responsible. This rearrangement joins TRBV12-3 or TRBV12-4 to TRBJ1-5; 8 bases map to TRBD1. The CDR3 runs to 15 residues. In DNA, the CDR3 is TGTGCCAGCAGTTTCGCAGGGGGCGGCAATCAGCCCCGGCATTTT. It encodes CASSFAGGGNQPRHF.

This chain links TRBV9 with TRBJ2-1; the D gene is possibly TRBD2 (6 bases). V shed 1 base and J shed 2 bases, with 16 bases lying between them. Germline V gives CDR1 SGDLS, CDR2 YYNGEE. The length of the CDR3 is 17 residues. The DNA of the CDR3 is TGTGCCAGCAGCGTAAAGGATATCGCGGGACCCTACAATGAGCAGTTCTTC. Amino acid sequence: CASSVKDIAGPYNEQFF. Filled out from reference TRBV9 and TRBJ2-1, the complete variable domain reads DSGVTQTPKHLITATGQRVTLRCSPRSGDLSVYWYQQSLDQGLQFLIQYYNGEERAKGNILERFSAQQFPDLHSELNLSSLELGDSALYFCASSVKDIAGPYNEQFFGPGTRLTVL.

The genes are TRBV11-2 and TRBJ1-2; D ambiguous. The CDR3 loop spans 15 amino acids. V was trimmed by 2 bases and J by 7 bases, leaving 17 bases between them. The germline gives CDR1 SGHAT, CDR2 FQNNGV. The CDR3 is CASSLFPDGEGGYTF. The CDR3 nucleotides are TGTGCCAGCAGCTTATTCCCGGACGGGGAGGGTGGCTACACCTTC.

The chain uses TRBV11-2 and TRBJ2-1; D tentatively fits TRBD1 or TRBD2 (5 bases each). The CDR3 is made up of 12 amino acids. Per germline, CDR1 SGHAT and CDR2 FQNNGV. Trimming pared 7 bases from V and 5 bases from J, leaving 9 bases between. The CDR3 nucleotides are TGTGCCAGCAAATGGGACCACAATGAGCAGTTCTTC. Protein sequence: CASKWDHNEQFF.

V and J are TRBV29-1 and TRBJ2-5; weak D call: TRBD1 (5 bases). Germline V lookup: CDR1 SQVTM, CDR2 ANQGSEA. The CDR3 runs 13 residues. Trimming left V 4 bases short and J 4 bases short, with 13 bases between. DNA for the CDR3: TGCAGCGTTGCTAAAGGGGCCTCAGAGACCCAGTACTTC. Protein sequence: CSVAKGASETQYF.

The V call is TRBV3-1, the J call TRBJ2-4; D is undetermined. Germline V gives CDR1 LGHDT, CDR2 YNNKEL (reference sequence). This CDR3 has 16 amino acids. The V end lost 0 bases, the J end lost 2 bases, and 11 bases lay between the germline ends. The CDR3 DNA sequence: TGTGCCAGCAGCCAAGATCGTGGTACTACCAAAAACATTCAGTACTTC. Amino acids: CASSQDRGTTKNIQYF.